This T cell receptor (beta chain) comes out of a study of cytotoxic CD8 clonotypes in ibrutinib-treated CLL. Study context: Overall, 25 or so responses were partial and 2 complete; following median about 70 months, around 15 patients stayed remitted and some 12 progressed. It was after a median 12 months of treatment, range 6 to 36, that response samples were taken.

Libraries were prepared by immunoSEQ multiplex PCR; TCRdb keeps only in-frame clonotypes and omits some of them. This table has about 200,000 clones, 65% to 80% appearing once. General observations from the study: Clonality was elevated at ibrutinib response and had returned toward baseline at progression. Public clonotypes were uncommon and contracted or stayed stable on treatment.

As for this clone: Its cognate antigen is unknown.

Germline V gene data show CDR1 as SGHTA and CDR2 as FQGNSA. Deletions cut 5 bases from V and 7 bases from J, with 16 bases between. The CDR3 covers 14 residues. Here the sequenced sample was PBMCs, taken after 12 months of ibrutinib treatment. The receptor's source is a human donor with chronic lymphocytic leukemia. The rearrangement uses TRBV7-2 and TRBJ2-3; TRBD1 or TRBD2 may be the D gene (5 bases each). The CDR3 is CASSRDEVANTQYF. CDR3 nucleotide sequence: TGTGCCAGCAGCCGGGACGAAGTAGCGAATACGCAGTATTTT.